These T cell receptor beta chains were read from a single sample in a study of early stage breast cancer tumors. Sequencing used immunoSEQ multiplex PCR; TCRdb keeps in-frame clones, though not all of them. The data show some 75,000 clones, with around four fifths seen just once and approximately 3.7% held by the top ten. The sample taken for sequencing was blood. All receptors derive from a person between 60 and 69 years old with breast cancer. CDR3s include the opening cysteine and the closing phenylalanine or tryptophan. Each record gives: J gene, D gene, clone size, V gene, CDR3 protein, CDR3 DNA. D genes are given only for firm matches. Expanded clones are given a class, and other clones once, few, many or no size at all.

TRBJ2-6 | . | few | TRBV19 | CASSNRAGANVLTF | TGTGCCAGTAGTAACAGGGCCGGGGCCAACGTCCTGACTTTC
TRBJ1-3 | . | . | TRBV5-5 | CASSFWEDSIYF | TGTGCCAGCAGCTTCTGGGAGGACTCCATATATTTT
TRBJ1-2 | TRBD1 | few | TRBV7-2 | CASTWTGGAADGYTF | TGTGCCAGTACATGGACAGGGGGCGCGGCTGATGGCTACACCTTC
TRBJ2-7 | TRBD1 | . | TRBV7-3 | CASSPDRGSYEQYF | TGTGCCAGCAGCCCGGACAGGGGGTCCTACGAGCAGTACTTC
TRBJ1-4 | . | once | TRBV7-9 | CASSPGTEKLFF | TGTGCCAGCAGCCCCGGGACAGAAAAACTGTTTTTT
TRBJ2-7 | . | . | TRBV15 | CATSGSDSSYEQYF | TGTGCCACCAGCGGTTCGGACAGCTCCTACGAGCAGTACTTC
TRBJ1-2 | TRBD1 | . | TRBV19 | CASSILPAAGRGRVYTF | TGTGCCAGTAGTATCCTCCCGGCGGCAGGCAGGGGGAGAGTCTACACCTTC
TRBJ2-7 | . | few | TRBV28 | CASSAVSPYEQYF | TGTGCCAGCAGTGCCGTCAGTCCCTACGAGCAGTACTTC
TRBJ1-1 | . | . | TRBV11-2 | CASIAPGGTEAFF | TGTGCCAGCATCGCTCCCGGGGGAACTGAAGCTTTCTTT
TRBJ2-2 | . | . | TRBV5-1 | CASSIKGAAGELFF | TGCGCCAGCAGCATCAAAGGGGCCGCCGGGGAGCTGTTTTTT
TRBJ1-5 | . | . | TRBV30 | CAWSPGRIRNQPQHF | TGTGCCTGGAGCCCGGGGAGGATTCGAAATCAGCCCCAGCATTTT
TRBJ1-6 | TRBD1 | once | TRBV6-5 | CASRQGRGNSPLHF | TGTGCCAGCAGACAGGGGCGGGGCAATTCACCCCTCCACTTT
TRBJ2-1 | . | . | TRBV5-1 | CASSLGLGHEQFF | TGCGCCAGCAGCTTGGGGCTCGGTCATGAGCAGTTCTTC
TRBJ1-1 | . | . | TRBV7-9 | CASSLGITEAFF | TGTGCCAGCAGCTTGGGGATTACCGAAGCTTTCTTT
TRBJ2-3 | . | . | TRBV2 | CATSTGDTQYF | TGTGCCACCTCGACGGGAGATACGCAGTATTTT
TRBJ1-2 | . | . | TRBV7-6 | CASGGPDYGYTF | TGTGCCAGCGGGGGGCCCGACTATGGCTACACCTTC
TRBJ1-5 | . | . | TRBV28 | CASSSPSWPQHF | TGTGCCAGCAGTTCGCCTTCGTGGCCCCAGCATTTT
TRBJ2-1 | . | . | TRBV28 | CASSPDWGSYNEQFF | TGTGCCAGCAGTCCCGACTGGGGGTCCTACAATGAGCAGTTCTTC
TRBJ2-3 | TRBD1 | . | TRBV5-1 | CASSLRQGDTQYF | TGCGCCAGCAGCCTCCGACAGGGAGATACGCAGTATTTT
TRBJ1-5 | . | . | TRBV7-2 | CASSLRSNQPQHF | TGTGCCAGCAGCTTACGGAGCAATCAGCCCCAGCATTTT
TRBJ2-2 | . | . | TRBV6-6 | CASNPGAGGELFF | TGTGCCAGCAACCCCGGGGCCGGCGGGGAGCTGTTTTTT
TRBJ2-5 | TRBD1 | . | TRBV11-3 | CASSPQGEETQYF | TGTGCCAGCAGCCCCCAGGGGGAAGAGACCCAGTACTTC
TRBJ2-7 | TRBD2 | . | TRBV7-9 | CASSPSGSQYF | TGTGCCAGCAGCCCCAGCGGGAGTCAGTACTTC
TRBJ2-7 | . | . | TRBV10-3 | CAIGQVGAVAYEQYF | TGTGCCATCGGGCAGGTCGGTGCGGTAGCCTACGAGCAGTACTTC
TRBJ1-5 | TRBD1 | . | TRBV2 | CASSPGQDSNQPQHF | TGTGCCAGCAGTCCCGGACAGGATAGCAATCAGCCCCAGCATTTT
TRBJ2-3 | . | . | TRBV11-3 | CASSAHPAGDTQYF | TGTGCCAGCAGCGCACACCCGGCGGGGGATACGCAGTATTTT